This T cell receptor beta chain was profiled in a study of radiotherapy plus CTLA-4 blockade in lung cancer. The germline CDR1 and CDR2 sequences are MNHEY and SVGAGI. The ends lost 2 bases at V and 5 bases at J; junction bases unmatched: 2. This CDR3 contains 15 residues. The study gave focal radiation plus ipilimumab CTLA-4 blockade to patients with chemo-refractory metastatic non-small-cell lung cancer. General study findings and limits: How blood T cell clones changed early, along with interferon-beta, reportedly forecast response best. Blood saw expansion of tumor-derived TCR clones after radiotherapy plus ipilimumab.

Clones were sequenced by immunoSEQ multiplex PCR, and TCRdb holds only the in-frame ones, with some missing. The table lists roughly 77,000 clones, around 74% of them singletons. With respect to this clone: Its antigen is unknown.

The V call is TRBV6-5, the J call TRBJ1-6, with 8 bases identical to TRBD1. This receptor was identified in a human donor with non-small cell lung cancer whose response to radiotherapy plus ipilimumab could not be evaluated. Sequencing was performed on peripheral blood, taken from a patient treated with radiotherapy plus ipilimumab. The CDR3 reads CASSYADRDNSPLHF. CDR3 coding DNA: TGTGCCAGCAGTTACGCGGACAGGGATAATTCACCCCTCCACTTT.